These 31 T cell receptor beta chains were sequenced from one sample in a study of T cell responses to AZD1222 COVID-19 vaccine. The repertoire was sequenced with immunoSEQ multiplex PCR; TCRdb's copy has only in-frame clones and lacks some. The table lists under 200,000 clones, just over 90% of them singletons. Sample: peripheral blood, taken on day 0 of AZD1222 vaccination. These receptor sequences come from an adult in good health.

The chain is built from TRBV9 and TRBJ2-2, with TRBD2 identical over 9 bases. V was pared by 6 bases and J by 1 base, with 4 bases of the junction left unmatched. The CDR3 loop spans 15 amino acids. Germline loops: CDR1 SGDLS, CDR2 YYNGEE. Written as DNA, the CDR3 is TGTGCCAGCACCGCGACTAGCGGGAACACCGGGGAGCTGTTTTTT. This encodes CASTATSGNTGELFF.

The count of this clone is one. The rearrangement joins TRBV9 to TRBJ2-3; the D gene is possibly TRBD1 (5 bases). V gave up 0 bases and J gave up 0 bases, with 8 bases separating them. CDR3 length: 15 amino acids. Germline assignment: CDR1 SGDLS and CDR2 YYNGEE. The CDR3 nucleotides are TGTGCCAGCAGCGTAGGACAGTCTAGCACAGATACGCAGTATTTT. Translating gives CASSVGQSSTDTQYF. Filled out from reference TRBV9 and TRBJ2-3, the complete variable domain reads DSGVTQTPKHLITATGQRVTLRCSPRSGDLSVYWYQQSLDQGLQFLIQYYNGEERAKGNILERFSAQQFPDLHSELNLSSLELGDSALYFCASSVGQSSTDTQYFGPGTRLTVL.

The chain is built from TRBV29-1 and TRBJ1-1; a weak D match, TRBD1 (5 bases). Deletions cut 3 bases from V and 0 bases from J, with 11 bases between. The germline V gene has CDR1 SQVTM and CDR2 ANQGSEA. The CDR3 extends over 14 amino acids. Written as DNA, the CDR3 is TGCAGCGTTGACGGGGCGAATTTGAACACTGAAGCTTTCTTT. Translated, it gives CSVDGANLNTEAFF.

The CDR3 here is CASSFPPGTVNNEQFF. The CDR3 nucleotides read TGTGCCAGCAGTTTCCCTCCCGGGACTGTGAACAATGAGCAGTTCTTC. The chain combines TRBV28 with TRBJ2-1; D possibly corresponds to TRBD2 (6 bases). This CDR3 has 16 residues. CDR1 is MDHEN and CDR2 is SYDVKM in the germline V gene. V lost 3 bases and J lost 5, with 17 bases in between.

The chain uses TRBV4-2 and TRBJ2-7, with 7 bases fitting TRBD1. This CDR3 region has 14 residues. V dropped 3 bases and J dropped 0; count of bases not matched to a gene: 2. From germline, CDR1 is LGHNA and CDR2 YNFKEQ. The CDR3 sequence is CASSHQGDSYEQYF. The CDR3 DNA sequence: TGTGCCAGCAGCCATCAGGGGGACTCCTACGAGCAGTACTTC.

The CDR3 nucleotides are TGTGCCAGTAGTATAGTAGTGGCAGGGGGTCTGTTTTTT. It yields the protein CASSIVVAGGLFF. The chain links TRBV19 to TRBJ1-4; TRBD1 agrees at 7 bases. The germline V gene has CDR1 LNHDA and CDR2 SQIVND (reference sequence). The CDR3 has 13 residues. After removal of 1 base from V and 14 bases from J, the junction contained 7 bases not matched to a gene.

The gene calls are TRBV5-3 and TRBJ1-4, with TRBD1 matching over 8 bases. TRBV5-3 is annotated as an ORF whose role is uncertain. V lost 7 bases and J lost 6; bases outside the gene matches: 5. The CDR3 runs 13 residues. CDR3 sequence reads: CARADRADEKLFF. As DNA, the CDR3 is TGTGCCAGAGCGGACAGGGCGGATGAAAAACTGTTTTTT.

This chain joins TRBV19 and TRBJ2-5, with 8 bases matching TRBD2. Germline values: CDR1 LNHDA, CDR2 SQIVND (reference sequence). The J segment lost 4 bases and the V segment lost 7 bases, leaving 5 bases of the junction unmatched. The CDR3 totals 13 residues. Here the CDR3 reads CASKETSGETQYF. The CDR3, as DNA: TGTGCCAGTAAGGAAACTAGCGGAGAGACCCAGTACTTC.

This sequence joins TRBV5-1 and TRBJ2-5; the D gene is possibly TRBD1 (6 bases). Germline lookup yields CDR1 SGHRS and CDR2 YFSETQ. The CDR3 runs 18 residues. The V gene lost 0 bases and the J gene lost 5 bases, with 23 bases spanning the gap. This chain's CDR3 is CASSLGMVAGVRGETQYF. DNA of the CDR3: TGCGCCAGCAGCTTGGGGATGGTGGCAGGGGTCAGGGGTGAGACCCAGTACTTC.

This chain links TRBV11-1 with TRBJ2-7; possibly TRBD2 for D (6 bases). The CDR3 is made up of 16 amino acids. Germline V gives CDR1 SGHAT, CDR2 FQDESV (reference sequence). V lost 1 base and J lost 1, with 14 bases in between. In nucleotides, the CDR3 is TGTGCCAGCAGCTTAGGAGGGAGTGCGGGATCCTACGAGCAGTACTTC. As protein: CASSLGGSAGSYEQYF.

This CDR3 is CASSFGPGEQYF. The CDR3 nucleotides are TGTGCCAGCAGTTTCGGACCCGGCGAGCAGTACTTC. The chain combines TRBV27 with TRBJ2-7, with unresolved D. This CDR3 is built from 12 residues. Trimming removed 3 bases at V and 6 bases at J, with 9 bases between. CDR1 and CDR2 (germline): MNHEY, SMNVEV (reference sequence).

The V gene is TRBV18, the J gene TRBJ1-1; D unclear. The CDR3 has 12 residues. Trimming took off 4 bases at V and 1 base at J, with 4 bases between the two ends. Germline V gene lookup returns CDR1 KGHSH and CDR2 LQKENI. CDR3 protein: CASSHSNTEAFF. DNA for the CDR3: TGTGCCAGCTCACACTCGAACACTGAAGCTTTCTTT. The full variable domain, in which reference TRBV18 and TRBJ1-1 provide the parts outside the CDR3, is NAGVMQNPRHLVRRRGQEARLRCSPMKGHSHVYWYRQLPEEGLKFMVYLQKENIIDESGMPKERFSAEFPKEGPSILRIQQVVRGDSAAYFCASSHSNTEAFFGQGTRLTVV.

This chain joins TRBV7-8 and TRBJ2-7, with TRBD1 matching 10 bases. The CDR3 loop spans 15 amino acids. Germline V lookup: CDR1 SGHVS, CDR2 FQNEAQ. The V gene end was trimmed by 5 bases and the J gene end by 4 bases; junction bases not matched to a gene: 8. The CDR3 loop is CASSQTGTGDYEQYF. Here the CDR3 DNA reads TGTGCCAGCAGCCAAACCGGGACAGGGGATTACGAGCAGTACTTC.

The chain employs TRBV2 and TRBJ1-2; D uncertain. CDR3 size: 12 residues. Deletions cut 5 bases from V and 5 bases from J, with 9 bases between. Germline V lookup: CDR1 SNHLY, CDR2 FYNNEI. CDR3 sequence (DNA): TGTGCCAGCAGTCAAGAGGTATATGGCTACACCTTC. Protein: CASSQEVYGYTF.

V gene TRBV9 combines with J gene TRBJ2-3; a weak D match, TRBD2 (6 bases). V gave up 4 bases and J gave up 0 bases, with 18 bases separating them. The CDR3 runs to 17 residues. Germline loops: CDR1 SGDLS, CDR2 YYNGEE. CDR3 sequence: CASSPTGSHSSTDTQYF. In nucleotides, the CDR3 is TGTGCCAGCAGCCCTACCGGGAGTCACTCTAGCACAGATACGCAGTATTTT.

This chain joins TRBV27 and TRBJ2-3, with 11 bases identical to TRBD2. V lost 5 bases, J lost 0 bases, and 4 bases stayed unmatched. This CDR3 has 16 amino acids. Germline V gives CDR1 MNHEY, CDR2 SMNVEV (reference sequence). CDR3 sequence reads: CASSPLAGGSTDTQYF. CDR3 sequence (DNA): TGTGCCAGCAGTCCTCTAGCGGGGGGCAGCACAGATACGCAGTATTTT.

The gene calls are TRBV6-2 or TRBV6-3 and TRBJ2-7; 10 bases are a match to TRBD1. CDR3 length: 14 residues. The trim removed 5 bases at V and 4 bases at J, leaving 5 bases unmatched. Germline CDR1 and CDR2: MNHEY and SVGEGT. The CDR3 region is CASSRDRGGYEQYF. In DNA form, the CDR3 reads TGTGCCAGCAGTCGGGACAGGGGTGGTTACGAGCAGTACTTC.

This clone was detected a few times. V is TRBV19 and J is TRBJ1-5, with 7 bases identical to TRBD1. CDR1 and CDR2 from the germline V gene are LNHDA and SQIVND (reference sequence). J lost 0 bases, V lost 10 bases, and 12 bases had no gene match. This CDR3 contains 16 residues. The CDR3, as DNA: TGTGCCACAGACAGGGTAAGGGGATATAGCAATCAGCCCCAGCATTTT. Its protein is CATDRVRGYSNQPQHF.

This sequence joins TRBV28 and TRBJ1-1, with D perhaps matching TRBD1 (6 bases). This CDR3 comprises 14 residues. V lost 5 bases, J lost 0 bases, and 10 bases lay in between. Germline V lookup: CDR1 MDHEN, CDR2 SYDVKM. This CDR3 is CASSPGALNTEAFF. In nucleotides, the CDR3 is TGTGCCAGCAGTCCGGGGGCCCTGAACACTGAAGCTTTCTTT.

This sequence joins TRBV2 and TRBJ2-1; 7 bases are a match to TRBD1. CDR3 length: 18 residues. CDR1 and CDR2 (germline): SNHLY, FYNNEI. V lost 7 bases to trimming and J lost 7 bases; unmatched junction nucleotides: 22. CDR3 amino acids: CASTFQPPTGEWRNEQFF. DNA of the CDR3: TGTGCCAGCACCTTTCAACCCCCCACAGGGGAGTGGAGGAATGAGCAGTTCTTC.

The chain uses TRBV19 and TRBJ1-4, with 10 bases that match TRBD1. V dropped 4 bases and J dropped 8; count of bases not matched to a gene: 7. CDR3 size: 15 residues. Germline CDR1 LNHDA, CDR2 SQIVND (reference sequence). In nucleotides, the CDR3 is TGTGCCAGTAGTACCGGGACAGGGGTGGAGGAAAAACTGTTTTTT. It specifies CASSTGTGVEEKLFF.

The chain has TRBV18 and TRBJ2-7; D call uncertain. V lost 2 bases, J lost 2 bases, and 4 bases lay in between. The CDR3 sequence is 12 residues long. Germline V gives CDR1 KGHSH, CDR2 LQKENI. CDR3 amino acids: CASSPGPYEQYF. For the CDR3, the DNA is TGTGCCAGCTCACCAGGACCCTACGAGCAGTACTTC.

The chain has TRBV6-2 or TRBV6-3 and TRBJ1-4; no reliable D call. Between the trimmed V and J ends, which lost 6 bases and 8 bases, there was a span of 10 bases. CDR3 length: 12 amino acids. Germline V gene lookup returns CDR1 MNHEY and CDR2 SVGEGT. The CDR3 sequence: CASSSTIEKLFF. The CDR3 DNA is TGTGCCAGCAGCTCGACAATAGAAAAACTGTTTTTT.

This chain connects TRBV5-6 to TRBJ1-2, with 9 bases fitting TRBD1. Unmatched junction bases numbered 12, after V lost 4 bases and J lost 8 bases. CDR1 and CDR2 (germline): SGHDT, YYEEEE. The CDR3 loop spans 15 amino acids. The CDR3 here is CASSHPGQGDGGYTF. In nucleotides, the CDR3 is TGTGCCAGCAGCCATCCGGGACAGGGTGACGGAGGCTACACCTTC.

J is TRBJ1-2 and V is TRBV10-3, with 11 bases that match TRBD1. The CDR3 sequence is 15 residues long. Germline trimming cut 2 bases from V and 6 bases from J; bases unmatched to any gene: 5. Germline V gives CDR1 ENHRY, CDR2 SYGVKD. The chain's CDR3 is CAISEGQGASNGYTF. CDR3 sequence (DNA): TGTGCCATCAGTGAGGGACAGGGGGCATCTAATGGCTACACCTTC.

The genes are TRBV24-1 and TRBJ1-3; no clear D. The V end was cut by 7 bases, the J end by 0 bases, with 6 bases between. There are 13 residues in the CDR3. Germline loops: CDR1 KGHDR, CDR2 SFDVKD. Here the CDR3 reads CATRGSSGNTIYF. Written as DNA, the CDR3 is TGTGCCACCAGGGGGAGCTCTGGAAACACCATATATTTT.

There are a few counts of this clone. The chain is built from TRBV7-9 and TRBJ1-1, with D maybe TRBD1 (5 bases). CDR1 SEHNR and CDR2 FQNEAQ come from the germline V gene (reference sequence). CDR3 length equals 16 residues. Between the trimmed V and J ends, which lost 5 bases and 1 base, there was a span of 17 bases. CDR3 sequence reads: CASSPLGGGSNTEAFF. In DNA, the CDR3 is TGTGCCAGCAGCCCTTTGGGGGGAGGGTCGAACACTGAAGCTTTCTTT.

CDR3 bases: TGTGCCAGCAGGGAACAAGTTCACCGGGAGCTGTTTTTT. Protein sequence: CASREQVHRELFF. The chain combines TRBV27 with TRBJ2-2; D remains unclear. Germline CDR1 and CDR2: MNHEY and SMNVEV (reference sequence). V shed 6 bases and J shed 9 bases, with 14 bases lying between them. The CDR3 has 13 amino acids.

CDR3 in amino acids: CASSVGPENEQFF. CDR3 coding DNA: TGTGCCAGCAGCGTAGGGCCGGAGAATGAGCAGTTCTTC. V gene TRBV9 combines with J gene TRBJ2-1; no definite D call. The CDR3 totals 13 residues. The germline CDR1 and CDR2 sequences are SGDLS and YYNGEE. The germline V and J ends were trimmed by 0 bases and 7 bases, with 8 bases remaining between them.

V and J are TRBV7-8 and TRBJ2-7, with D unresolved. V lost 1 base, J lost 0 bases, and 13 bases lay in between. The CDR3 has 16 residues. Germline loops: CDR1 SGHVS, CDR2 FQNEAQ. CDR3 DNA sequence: TGTGCCAGCAGCTTAGAGGTGCTGGCCAGCTCCTACGAGCAGTACTTC. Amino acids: CASSLEVLASSYEQYF.

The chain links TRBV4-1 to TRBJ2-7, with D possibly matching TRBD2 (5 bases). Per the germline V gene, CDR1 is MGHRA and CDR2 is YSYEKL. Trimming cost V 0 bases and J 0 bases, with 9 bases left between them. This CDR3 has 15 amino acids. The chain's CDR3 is CASSQESGSSYEQYF. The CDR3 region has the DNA TGCGCCAGCAGCCAAGAATCGGGGTCCTCCTACGAGCAGTACTTC.